In its sample, the clone carrying this T cell receptor beta chain was seen many times. The sample belongs to a study of T cells in Graves' hyperthyroidism and ophthalmopathy. What was amplified from RNA transcripts were TCR beta CDR3 regions. First-round RT-PCR of the TCR CDR3 relied on the HTBI primer set. TCRdb itself ran the multiplex PCR reads through MiXCR, one entry per CDR3 protein. The sample holds a few hundred thousand distinct CDR3 sequences, approximately 20% seen once. The V segment lost 0 bases and the J segment 2 bases; nucleotides outside the gene matches: 2. Germline V gives CDR1 KGHSH, CDR2 LQKENI. The CDR3 is made up of 15 amino acids.

This sequence was found in a man between 40 and 49 years old with Graves' hyperthyroidism. The rearrangement uses TRBV18 and TRBJ2-3; 7 nucleotides align to TRBD1. The sequenced sample was blood. CDR3 DNA sequence: TGTGCCAGCTCACCACCCAGGGGGACCACAGATACGCAGTATTTT. As protein: CASSPPRGTTDTQYF.